This entry concerns a single T cell receptor beta chain. Its antigen is undetermined. Assay used: immunoSEQ multiplex PCR; TCRdb lists only in-frame clones, some missing. This table has around 560,000 clones, 85% to 95% appearing once. As defined, naive CD8 cells were CD45RO-negative and positively selected for CCR7, with terminally differentiated effector memory CD45RA+ cells excluded. The CDR3 spans 13 residues. Germline CDR1 SGHRS, CDR2 YFSETQ. The V and J ends lost 2 bases and 4 bases respectively, with 10 bases between them. This sample was included in a study of shared clonotypes between healthy human individuals. Whole-study results and caveats: Rarefaction exposed incomplete sorted-subset sequencing despite large depth.

The sequence came from a woman aged 25 to 45 in good health. Sequences were obtained from naive CD8+ T cells sorted from blood. The V gene is TRBV5-1, the J gene TRBJ2-7; D is unclear. The chain's CDR3 is CASSFRVGYEQYF. In DNA, the CDR3 is TGCGCCAGCAGCTTCCGTGTAGGGTACGAGCAGTACTTC. Full variable domain (remainder filled in from reference TRBV5-1 and TRBJ2-7): KAGVTQTPRYLIKTRGQQVTLSCSPISGHRSVSWYQQTPGQGLQFLFEYFSETQRNKGNFPGRFSGRQFSNSRSEMNVSTLELGDSALYLCASSFRVGYEQYFGPGTRLTVT.